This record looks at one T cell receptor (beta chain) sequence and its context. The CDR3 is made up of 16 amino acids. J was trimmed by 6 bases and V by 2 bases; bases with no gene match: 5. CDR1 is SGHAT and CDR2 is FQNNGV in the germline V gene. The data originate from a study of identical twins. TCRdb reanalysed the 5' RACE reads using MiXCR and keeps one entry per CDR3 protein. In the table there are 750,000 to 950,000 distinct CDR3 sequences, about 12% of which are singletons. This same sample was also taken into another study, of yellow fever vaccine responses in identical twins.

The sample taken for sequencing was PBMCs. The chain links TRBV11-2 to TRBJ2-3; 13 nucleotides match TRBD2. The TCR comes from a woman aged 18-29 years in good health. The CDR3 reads CASSLWTSGGLDTQYF. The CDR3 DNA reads TGTGCCAGCAGCTTATGGACTAGCGGGGGTTTGGATACGCAGTATTTT.